This is a list of T cell receptor beta chains from one sample in a study of blood T cell repertoires in COVID-19. Some clones are missing from TCRdb's copy, which holds only in-frame ones; the method was immunoSEQ multiplex PCR. The sample includes some 370,000 clones, more than 80% of them seen just once. The sample taken for sequencing was peripheral blood. The receptors derive from a middle-aged man with acute or convalescent COVID-19. CDR3s include the opening cysteine and the closing phenylalanine or tryptophan. Each record gives: V gene, J gene, clone size, D gene, CDR3 protein, CDR3 DNA. The D gene is left open where the match is weak. Expanded clones get a size class; other rows say once, few or many, or leave the size out.

V: TRBV2
J: TRBJ1-1
size: -
D: TRBD1
CDR3: CASREHTGGSGTEAFF
DNA: TGTGCCAGCAGGGAACATACAGGGGGCTCGGGCACTGAAGCTTTCTTT

V: TRBV6-1
J: TRBJ1-3
size: -
D: -
CDR3: CASSEVGLGNTIYF
DNA: TGTGCCAGCAGTGAGGTGGGACTTGGAAACACCATATATTTT

V: TRBV19
J: TRBJ1-2
size: few
D: -
CDR3: CASSEAKANYGYTF
DNA: TGTGCCAGTAGTGAGGCGAAAGCTAACTATGGCTACACCTTC

V: TRBV5-6
J: TRBJ1-4
size: -
D: -
CDR3: CASSFSVTNEKLFF
DNA: TGTGCCAGCAGCTTTAGTGTAACTAATGAAAAACTGTTTTTT

V: TRBV10-3
J: TRBJ1-1
size: -
D: TRBD1
CDR3: CAIRRQGMNTEAFF
DNA: TGTGCCATCAGAAGACAGGGAATGAACACTGAAGCTTTCTTT

V: TRBV6-2/TRBV6-3
J: TRBJ1-5
size: -
D: -
CDR3: CASSFGVRQPQHF
DNA: TGTGCCAGCAGTTTCGGAGTTCGTCAGCCCCAGCATTTT

V: TRBV27
J: TRBJ1-2
size: once
D: -
CDR3: CASSRVMWGDYGYTF
DNA: TGTGCCAGCAGTCGCGTCATGTGGGGCGACTATGGCTACACCTTC

V: TRBV9
J: TRBJ1-5
size: once
D: -
CDR3: CASSKQGRDQPQHF
DNA: TGTGCCAGCAGCAAACAGGGACGGGATCAGCCCCAGCATTTT

V: TRBV5-1
J: TRBJ2-1
size: -
D: TRBD1
CDR3: CASSARTGGSLRNEQFF
DNA: TGCGCCAGCAGCGCCAGGACAGGGGGCAGTTTGCGGAATGAGCAGTTCTTC

V: TRBV7-9
J: TRBJ1-6
size: once
D: -
CDR3: CASSSGQSSYNSPLHF
DNA: TGTGCCAGCAGCTCAGGACAGAGCTCCTATAATTCACCCCTCCACTTT

V: TRBV27
J: TRBJ2-3
size: -
D: -
CDR3: CASSSKLTDTQYF
DNA: TGTGCCAGCAGTTCGAAACTCACAGATACGCAGTATTTT

V: TRBV6-5
J: TRBJ1-1
size: -
D: -
CDR3: CASSYSEGNTEAFF
DNA: TGTGCCAGCAGTTACTCCGAGGGCAACACTGAAGCTTTCTTT

V: TRBV7-9
J: TRBJ2-3
size: -
D: TRBD1
CDR3: CASSPRATGVADTQYF
DNA: TGTGCCAGCAGCCCTCGAGCGACAGGGGTAGCAGATACGCAGTATTTT

V: TRBV27
J: TRBJ2-2
size: -
D: TRBD2
CDR3: CASTSGRTGELFF
DNA: TGTGCCAGCACTAGCGGGAGGACCGGGGAGCTGTTTTTT

V: TRBV3-1/TRBV3-2
J: TRBJ1-3
size: -
D: TRBD1
CDR3: CASSQPLRGLSGNTIYF
DNA: TGTGCCAGCAGCCAACCATTAAGGGGGCTCTCTGGAAACACCATATATTTT